This entry is about one T cell receptor beta chain. The antigen remains undetermined. Sequencing used immunoSEQ multiplex PCR; TCRdb keeps in-frame clones, though not all of them. The sample holds about 160,000 clones; around 94% are singletons and the top ten take approximately 0.97%. The data were obtained in a study of T cell responses to AZD1222 COVID-19 vaccine. For the study at large: Recipients boosted at about 4 weeks or about 12 weeks are pooled. Points from the study as a whole: The study reported that nearly half of spike-specific TCRs target unmutated variant regions.

V trimming: 4 bases; J trimming: 4 bases; junction bases outside the gene matches: 4. Germline assignment: CDR1 SGHTA and CDR2 FQGNSA. This CDR3 comprises 15 residues. The starting material was peripheral blood, obtained on day 0 of AZD1222 vaccination. The source of this sequence is an adult in good health. The V call is TRBV7-2, the J call TRBJ2-6, with TRBD1 matching 7 bases. In DNA, the CDR3 is TGTGCCAGCAGCTCGACAGGGTCAGGGGCCAACGTCCTGACTTTC. It yields the protein CASSSTGSGANVLTF.